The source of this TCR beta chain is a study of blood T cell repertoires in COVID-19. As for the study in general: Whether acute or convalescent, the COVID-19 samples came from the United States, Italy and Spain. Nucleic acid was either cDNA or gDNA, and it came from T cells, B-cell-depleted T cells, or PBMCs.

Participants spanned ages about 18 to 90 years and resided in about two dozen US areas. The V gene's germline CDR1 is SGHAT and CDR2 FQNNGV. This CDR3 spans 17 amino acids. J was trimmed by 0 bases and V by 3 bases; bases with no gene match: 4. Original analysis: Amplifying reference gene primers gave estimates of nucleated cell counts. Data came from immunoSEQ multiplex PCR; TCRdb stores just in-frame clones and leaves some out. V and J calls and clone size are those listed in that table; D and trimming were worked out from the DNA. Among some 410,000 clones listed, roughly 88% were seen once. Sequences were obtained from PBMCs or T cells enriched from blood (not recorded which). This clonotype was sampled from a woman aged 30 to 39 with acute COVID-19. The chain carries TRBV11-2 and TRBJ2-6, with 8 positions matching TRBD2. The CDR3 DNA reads TGTGCCAGCAGCTTTGTACTAGCGGCCTCTGGGGCCAACGTCCTGACTTTC. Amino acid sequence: CASSFVLAASGANVLTF. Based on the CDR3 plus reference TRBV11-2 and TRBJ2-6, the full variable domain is EAGVAQSPRYKIIEKRQSVAFWCNPISGHATLYWYQQILGQGPKLLIQFQNNGVVDDSQLPKDRFSAERLKGVDSTLKIQPAKLEDSAVYLCASSFVLAASGANVLTFGAGSRLTVL.